The rows below give T cell receptor beta chains drawn from one sample of a study of blood T cell repertoires in COVID-19. Measured with immunoSEQ multiplex PCR; TCRdb has only the in-frame clones, and not every one. Among about 25,000 clones listed, roughly 80% were seen once. Sequenced input: peripheral blood. Every receptor here comes from an older man with active or convalescent COVID-19. Each CDR3 is given with its conserved first and last residue. D genes are given only for firm matches. Where a row states a size, it is once, few, many or the class of an expanded clone; other rows omit it.

D,size,J,V,CDR3,DNA
.,.,TRBJ2-1,TRBV7-9,CASSPGARPRQTYNEQFF,TGTGCCAGCAGCCCAGGGGCAAGGCCTAGGCAGACCTACAATGAGCAGTTCTTC
.,.,TRBJ2-7,TRBV24-1,CATSEGALSSYEQYF,TGTGCCACCAGTGAAGGAGCTCTCAGCTCCTACGAGCAGTACTTC
.,.,TRBJ2-7,TRBV7-6,CASNLPSGDPIYEQYF,TGTGCCAGCAACCTCCCCTCGGGGGACCCGATCTACGAGCAGTACTTC
TRBD2,.,TRBJ2-1,TRBV11-3,CASSLDGTSGGLDNEQFF,TGTGCCAGCAGCTTAGACGGGACTAGCGGGGGGCTCGACAATGAGCAGTTCTTC
TRBD2,.,TRBJ2-5,TRBV7-9,CASSLGGGQETQYF,TGTGCCAGCAGCTTAGGGGGGGGCCAAGAGACCCAGTACTTC
TRBD1,.,TRBJ1-1,TRBV19,CASSARLGGGTEAFF,TGTGCCAGTAGTGCACGACTAGGGGGCGGTACTGAAGCTTTCTTT
.,.,TRBJ1-1,TRBV9,CASSVARDTEAFF,TGTGCCAGCAGCGTTGCTCGCGACACTGAAGCTTTCTTT
.,.,TRBJ2-1,TRBV9,CASSAVARGNNEQFF,TGTGCCAGCAGCGCCGTAGCCCGGGGGAACAATGAGCAGTTCTTC
.,.,TRBJ1-6,TRBV19,CASSQGGRGSPLHF,TGTGCCAGTAGCCAAGGAGGGAGGGGATCACCCCTCCACTTT
.,.,TRBJ1-2,TRBV19,CASSMSGNYGYTF,TGTGCCAGTAGTATGTCAGGAAACTATGGCTACACCTTC
.,.,TRBJ1-4,TRBV25-1,CASSEPVMGREKLFF,TGTGCCAGCAGCGAACCAGTTATGGGGAGGGAAAAACTGTTTTTT
.,.,TRBJ2-7,TRBV5-6,CASSRDSYEQYF,TGTGCCAGCAGTCGGGACTCCTACGAGCAGTACTTC
.,.,TRBJ2-1,TRBV12-1,CASSSRDRGSYNEQFF,TGTGCCAGCAGCTCCCGGGACAGGGGCTCCTACAATGAGCAGTTCTTC
.,.,TRBJ2-5,TRBV6-5,CASRRRIQETQYF,TGTGCCAGCAGACGGCGGATCCAAGAGACCCAGTACTTC
.,.,TRBJ1-1,TRBV14,CASSQEYIGTEAFF,TGTGCCAGCAGCCAAGAATATATCGGCACTGAAGCTTTCTTT
.,.,TRBJ1-5,TRBV5-4,CASSLSGAVNQPQHF,TGTGCCAGCAGCTTGTCTGGGGCGGTCAATCAGCCCCAGCATTTT
TRBD1,few,TRBJ1-6,TRBV2,CASRDTGGTPNSPLHF,TGTGCCAGCAGGGACACAGGGGGGACACCTAATTCACCCCTCCACTTT
TRBD1,.,TRBJ2-1,TRBV6-6,CASKPVGTGGNNEQFF,TGTGCCAGCAAGCCTGTCGGGACAGGGGGCAACAATGAGCAGTTCTTC
.,once,TRBJ2-7,TRBV18,CASSPFGERGQSYEQYF,TGTGCCAGCTCACCCTTTGGGGAAAGGGGTCAGTCCTACGAGCAGTACTTC
TRBD2,.,TRBJ2-3,TRBV10-1,CASRLGLADTDTQYF,TGCGCCAGCAGGCTGGGACTAGCGGACACAGATACGCAGTATTTT
.,.,TRBJ2-5,TRBV2,CASSEIWTSETQYF,TGTGCCAGCAGTGAAATCTGGACTTCGGAGACCCAGTACTTC
TRBD2,few,TRBJ2-7,TRBV5-1,CASSRATVGGTSYEQYF,TGCGCCAGCTCGAGGGCTACCGTGGGAGGGACCTCCTACGAGCAGTACTTC
.,.,TRBJ1-2,TRBV6-5,CASSQRQRNYGYTF,TGTGCCAGCAGCCAGAGGCAGCGTAACTATGGCTACACCTTC
TRBD2,.,TRBJ2-3,TRBV30,CAWSLAGSTDTQYF,TGTGCCTGGAGTCTAGCGGGGAGCACAGATACGCAGTATTTT
TRBD2,.,TRBJ2-1,TRBV5-1,CASSAAGAWGNEQFF,TGCGCCAGCAGCGCTGCGGGAGCCTGGGGCAATGAGCAGTTCTTC
TRBD2,.,TRBJ2-7,TRBV3-1/TRBV3-2,CASSPLAGATYEQYF,TGTGCCAGCAGCCCCTTGGCGGGAGCGACCTACGAGCAGTACTTC